Presented here are 9 T cell receptor beta chains from one specimen sequenced in a study of cytomegalovirus exposure and HLA in healthy donors. The PCR was carried out with 60 Vbeta primers and 13 Jbeta primers. Data came from immunoSEQ multiplex PCR; TCRdb stores just in-frame clones and leaves some out. The sample includes 200,000 to 250,000 clones, approximately 82% of them seen just once. The specimen sequenced was PBMCs. All receptors derive from a man younger than 35 in good health and CMV-seronegative.

V gene TRBV10-2 combines with J gene TRBJ1-2; TRBD1 matches 7 bases. Germline V gene sequence: CDR1 WSHSY, CDR2 SAAADI. CDR3 length equals 12 residues. The V segment lost 6 bases and the J segment 2 bases; nucleotides outside the gene matches: 0. The CDR3 protein is CASRTGNYGYTF. Written as DNA, the CDR3 is TGCGCCAGCAGGACAGGGAACTATGGCTACACCTTC.

This sequence joins TRBV7-2 and TRBJ2-3; possibly TRBD2 for D (5 bases). The CDR3 runs 15 residues. Germline lookup yields CDR1 SGHTA and CDR2 FQGNSA. The germline V and J ends were trimmed by 7 bases and 4 bases, with 18 bases remaining between them. The CDR3: CASNSGWASPDTQYF. Here the CDR3 DNA reads TGTGCCAGCAACTCCGGGTGGGCTAGCCCAGATACGCAGTATTTT.

This chain connects TRBV10-3 to TRBJ2-7; D perhaps matches TRBD2 (6 bases). This CDR3 has 13 residues. CDR1 and CDR2 (germline): ENHRY, SYGVKD. The ends were cut back, 4 bases at V and 7 bases at J, with 14 bases in the middle. For the CDR3, the DNA is TGTGCCATCAGTGGGGCCCCACGGGGGGAGCAGTACTTC. Translated: CAISGAPRGEQYF.

The chain uses TRBV10-3 and TRBJ2-7; a weak D match, TRBD1 (5 bases). This CDR3 contains 12 residues. V dropped 8 bases and J dropped 3 bases, with 11 bases sitting between them. Germline CDR1 and CDR2: ENHRY and SYGVKD. The DNA for the CDR3 is TGTGCCATCGGACCCGACAGCTACGAGCAGTACTTC. This translates into CAIGPDSYEQYF.

A note on this clone: Germline is not matched at one junction end, which may reflect a read error. The genes are TRBV11-2 and TRBJ2-7; possibly TRBD1 for D (6 bases). The CDR3 extends over 16 amino acids. Germline CDR1 SGHAT, CDR2 FQNNGV. This CDR3 is CASTLGWTDDSYEQYF. As DNA, the CDR3 is TGTGCCAGCACCTTAGGGTGGACAGATGACTCCTACGAGCAGTACTTC.

The chain couples TRBV28 to TRBJ1-1, with D unresolved. This CDR3 is built from 16 residues. Per germline, CDR1 MDHEN and CDR2 SYDVKM. The V end lost 8 bases, the J end lost 0 bases, and 19 bases lay between the germline ends. The CDR3 coding sequence is TGTGCCAGCGCCTATGCTCGTGCGGGGATGAACACTGAAGCTTTCTTT. It yields the protein CASAYARAGMNTEAFF.

Notes on this clone: This CDR3 is also generated by other DNA sequences in the sample. The chain uses TRBV2 and TRBJ2-1, with a tentative D call TRBD2 (6 bases). V shed 3 bases and J shed 2 bases, with 11 bases lying between them. Germline V CDR1 and CDR2: SNHLY, FYNNEI. This CDR3 comprises 15 residues. The CDR3 DNA sequence: TGTGCCAGCAGTGAGCAGGGAGGACCCTACAATGAGCAGTTCTTC. Translation gives CASSEQGGPYNEQFF.

The chain uses TRBV6-6 and TRBJ2-7; TRBD2 matches 9 bases. CDR3 length: 16 amino acids. Losses at the gene ends were 4 bases for V and 1 base for J; bases not matched to a gene: 8. In germline, CDR1 is MNHNY, CDR2 SVGAGI (reference sequence). The CDR3 sequence is CASSFIAGEMSYEQYF. DNA of the CDR3: TGTGCCAGCAGTTTCATAGCGGGAGAGATGTCCTACGAGCAGTACTTC.

The V and J genes are TRBV7-9 and TRBJ2-5; 7 positions match TRBD1. Germline CDR1 and CDR2: SEHNR and FQNEAQ (reference sequence). This CDR3 spans 13 amino acids. The J segment lost 5 bases and the V segment lost 4 bases, leaving 4 bases of the junction unmatched. CDR3 in amino acids: CASSSPDRETQYF. The DNA for the CDR3 is TGTGCCAGCAGCTCCCCGGACAGGGAGACCCAGTACTTC.